The clone carrying this TCR beta chain occurred many times. Its antigen is not known. The sample originates from a study of T cells in Graves' hyperthyroidism and ophthalmopathy. RNA transcripts gave rise to amplified TCR beta CDR3 regions. A set of HTBI primers served as the primers for a first-round RT-PCR of the TCR CDR3. MiXCR was run by TCRdb on the multiplex PCR reads, yielding one entry per CDR3 protein. Altogether under 650,000 distinct CDR3 sequences are present, 15% to 20% being singletons, with the ten largest covering about 3.8%. Findings and caveats of the study: Most expanded thyroid clonotypes above 0.001 also appeared in blood.

Graves' hyperthyroidism was deemed stable absent ophthalmopathy progression within 18 months. The germline V gene has CDR1 SGHTA and CDR2 FQGNSA. CDR3 size: 12 residues. Trimming took 2 bases from V and 10 from J, leaving 11 bases between them. Input material: blood. The TCR was taken from a woman in her thirties with Graves' hyperthyroidism. The chain couples TRBV7-2 to TRBJ1-1; a weak D match, TRBD1 (5 bases). The CDR3 DNA follows: TGTGCCAGCAGCTTACGACAAGGGGTAGCTTTCTTT. The encoded protein is CASSLRQGVAFF. Full variable domain (missing parts from reference TRBV7-2 and TRBJ1-1): GAGVSQSPSNKVTEKGKDVELRCDPISGHTALYWYRQSLGQGLEFLIYFQGNSAPDKSGLPSDRFSAERTGGSVSTLTIQRTQQEDSAVYLCASSLRQGVAFFGQGTRLTVV.